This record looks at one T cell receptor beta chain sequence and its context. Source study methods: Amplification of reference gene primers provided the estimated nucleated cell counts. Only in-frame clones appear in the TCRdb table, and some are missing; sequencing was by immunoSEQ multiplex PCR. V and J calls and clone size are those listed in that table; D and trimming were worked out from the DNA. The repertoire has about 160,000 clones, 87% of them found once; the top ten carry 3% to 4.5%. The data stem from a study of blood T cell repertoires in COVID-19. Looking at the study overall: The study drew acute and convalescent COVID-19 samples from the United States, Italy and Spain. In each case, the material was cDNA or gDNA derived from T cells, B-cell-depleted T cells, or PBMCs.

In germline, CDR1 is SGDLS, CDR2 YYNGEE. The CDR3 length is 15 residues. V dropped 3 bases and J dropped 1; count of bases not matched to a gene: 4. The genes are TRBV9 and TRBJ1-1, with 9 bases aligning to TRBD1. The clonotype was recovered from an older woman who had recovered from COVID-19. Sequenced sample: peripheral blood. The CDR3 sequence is CASSAGTGRNTEAFF. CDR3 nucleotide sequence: TGTGCCAGCAGCGCCGGGACAGGGAGGAACACTGAAGCTTTCTTT.